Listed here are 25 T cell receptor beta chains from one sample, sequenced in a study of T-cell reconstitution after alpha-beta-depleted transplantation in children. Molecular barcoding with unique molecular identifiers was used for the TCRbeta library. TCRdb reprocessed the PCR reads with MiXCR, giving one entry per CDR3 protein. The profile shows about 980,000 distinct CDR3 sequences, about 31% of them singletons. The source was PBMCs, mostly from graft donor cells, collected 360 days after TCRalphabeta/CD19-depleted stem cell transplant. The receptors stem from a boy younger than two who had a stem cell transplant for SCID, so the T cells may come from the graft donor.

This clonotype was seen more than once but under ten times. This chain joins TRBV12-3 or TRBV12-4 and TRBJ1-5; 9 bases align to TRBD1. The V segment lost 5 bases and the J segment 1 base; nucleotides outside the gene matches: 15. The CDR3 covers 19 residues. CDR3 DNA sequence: TGTGCCAGCAGTGGGGGACAGGGAATGAGCTCCGGGAGCAATCAGCCCCAGCATTTT. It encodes CASSGGQGMSSGSNQPQHF.

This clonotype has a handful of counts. The CDR3 loop reads CASSLSGGWYEQFF. In DNA, the CDR3 is TGTGCCAGCAGTTTGAGCGGGGGGTGGTATGAGCAGTTCTTC. J is TRBJ2-1 and V is TRBV28; 9 bases agree with TRBD2. Looked up from germline, CDR1 is MDHEN and CDR2 is SYDVKM. Germline trimming cut 3 bases from V and 8 bases from J; bases unmatched to any gene: 5. CDR3 length: 14 amino acids.

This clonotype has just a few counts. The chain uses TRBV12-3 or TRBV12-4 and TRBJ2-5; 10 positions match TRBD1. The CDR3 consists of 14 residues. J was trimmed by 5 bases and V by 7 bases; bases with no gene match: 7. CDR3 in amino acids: CASKRRDRGETQYF. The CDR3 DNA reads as TGTGCCAGCAAGAGAAGGGACAGGGGCGAGACCCAGTACTTC.

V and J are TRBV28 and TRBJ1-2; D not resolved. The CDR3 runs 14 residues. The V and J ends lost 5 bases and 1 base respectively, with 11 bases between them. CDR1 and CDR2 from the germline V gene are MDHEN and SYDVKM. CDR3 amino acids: CASSPQILNYGYTF. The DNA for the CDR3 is TGTGCCAGCAGTCCACAGATCCTTAACTATGGCTACACCTTC.

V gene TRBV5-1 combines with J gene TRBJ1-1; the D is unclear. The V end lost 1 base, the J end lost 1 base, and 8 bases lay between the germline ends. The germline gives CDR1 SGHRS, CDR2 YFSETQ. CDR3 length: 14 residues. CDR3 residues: CASSLPKSNTEAFF. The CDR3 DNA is TGCGCCAGCAGCTTGCCCAAGTCGAACACTGAAGCTTTCTTT.

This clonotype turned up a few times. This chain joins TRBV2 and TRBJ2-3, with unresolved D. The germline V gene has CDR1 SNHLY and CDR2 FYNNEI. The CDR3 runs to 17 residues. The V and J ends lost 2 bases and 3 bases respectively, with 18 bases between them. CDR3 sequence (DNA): TGTGCCAGCAGTGAATTTTTGGGCAATGGACGAACAGATACGCAGTATTTT. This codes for CASSEFLGNGRTDTQYF.

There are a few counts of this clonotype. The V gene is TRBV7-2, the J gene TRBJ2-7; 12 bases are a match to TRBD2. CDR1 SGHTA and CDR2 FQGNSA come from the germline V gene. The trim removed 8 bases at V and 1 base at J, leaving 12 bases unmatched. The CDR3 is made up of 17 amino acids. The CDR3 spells CASRRRTLAGGSYEQYF. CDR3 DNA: TGTGCCAGCCGGCGAAGAACACTAGCGGGGGGTTCCTACGAGCAGTACTTC.

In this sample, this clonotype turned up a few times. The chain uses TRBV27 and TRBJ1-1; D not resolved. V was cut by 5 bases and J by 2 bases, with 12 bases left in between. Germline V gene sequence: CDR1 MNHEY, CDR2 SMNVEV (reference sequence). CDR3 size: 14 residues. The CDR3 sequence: CASSPRRENTEAFF. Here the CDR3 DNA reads TGTGCCAGCAGTCCCCGACGGGAAAACACTGAAGCTTTCTTT.

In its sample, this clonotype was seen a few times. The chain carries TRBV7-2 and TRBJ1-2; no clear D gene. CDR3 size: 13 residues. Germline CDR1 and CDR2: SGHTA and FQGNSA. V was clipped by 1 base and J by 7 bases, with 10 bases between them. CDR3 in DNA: TGTGCCAGCAGCTTAGGCCCTGGTAGTGGCTACACCTTC. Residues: CASSLGPGSGYTF.

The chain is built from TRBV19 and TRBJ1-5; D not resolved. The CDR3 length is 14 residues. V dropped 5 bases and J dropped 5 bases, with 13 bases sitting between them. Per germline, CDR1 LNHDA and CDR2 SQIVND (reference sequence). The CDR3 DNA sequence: TGTGCCAGTAGTCCAGGAGGGTGGCATCAGCCCCAGCATTTT. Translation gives CASSPGGWHQPQHF. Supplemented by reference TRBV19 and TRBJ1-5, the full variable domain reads DGGITQSPKYLFRKEGQNVTLSCEQNLNHDAMYWYRQDPGQGLRLIYYSQIVNDFQKGDIAEGYSVSREKKESFPLTVTSAQKNPTAFYLCASSPGGWHQPQHFGDGTRLSIL.

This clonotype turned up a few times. CDR3 in DNA: TGTGCCAGCAGCTTAGTGGGCGGCCCAACAAACAATGAGCAGTTCTTC. This translates into CASSLVGGPTNNEQFF. The genes are TRBV7-2 and TRBJ2-1; D unresolved. Germline V gene lookup returns CDR1 SGHTA and CDR2 FQGNSA. Trimming cost V 1 base and J 5 bases, with 15 bases left between them. This CDR3 has 16 amino acids.

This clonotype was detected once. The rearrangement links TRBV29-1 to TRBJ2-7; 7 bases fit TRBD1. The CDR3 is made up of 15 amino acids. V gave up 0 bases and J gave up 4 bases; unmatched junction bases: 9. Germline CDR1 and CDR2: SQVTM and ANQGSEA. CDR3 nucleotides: TGCAGCGTTGAAGACGTCCGTGACAGGGTGTACGAGCAGTACTTC. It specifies CSVEDVRDRVYEQYF.

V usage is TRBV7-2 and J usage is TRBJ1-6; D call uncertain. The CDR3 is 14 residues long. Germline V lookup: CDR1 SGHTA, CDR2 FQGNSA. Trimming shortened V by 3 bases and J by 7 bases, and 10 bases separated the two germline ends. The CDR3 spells CASSLRARNSPLHF. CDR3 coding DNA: TGTGCCAGCAGCTTGAGGGCGCGAAATTCACCCCTCCACTTT.

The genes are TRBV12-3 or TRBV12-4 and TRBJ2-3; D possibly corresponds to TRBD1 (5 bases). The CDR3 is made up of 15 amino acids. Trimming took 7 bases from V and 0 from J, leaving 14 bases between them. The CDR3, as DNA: TGTGCCAGCACTACCCTGGGGCATAGCACAGATACGCAGTATTTT. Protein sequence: CASTTLGHSTDTQYF.

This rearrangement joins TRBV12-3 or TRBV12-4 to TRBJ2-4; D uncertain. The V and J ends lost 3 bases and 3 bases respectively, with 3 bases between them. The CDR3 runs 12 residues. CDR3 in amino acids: CASSLLKNIQYF. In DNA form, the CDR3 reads TGTGCCAGCAGTTTGCTCAAAAACATTCAGTACTTC.

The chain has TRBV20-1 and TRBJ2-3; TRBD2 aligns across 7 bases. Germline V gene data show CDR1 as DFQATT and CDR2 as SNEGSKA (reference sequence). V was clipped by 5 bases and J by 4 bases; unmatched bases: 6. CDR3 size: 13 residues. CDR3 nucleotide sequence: TGCAGTGCTGGGAGGGGCTCCGCAGATACGCAGTATTTT. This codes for CSAGRGSADTQYF.

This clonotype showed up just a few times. CDR3 coding DNA: TGTGCCAGCAGTTTAAAATCCGGGACAGGGGCCGGGCAGTACTTC. It translates to CASSLKSGTGAGQYF. V is TRBV12-3 or TRBV12-4 and J is TRBJ2-7; 10 bases match TRBD1. Trimming at V came to 2 bases and at J to 9 bases, leaving 10 bases not matched to a gene. This CDR3 is 15 amino acids long.

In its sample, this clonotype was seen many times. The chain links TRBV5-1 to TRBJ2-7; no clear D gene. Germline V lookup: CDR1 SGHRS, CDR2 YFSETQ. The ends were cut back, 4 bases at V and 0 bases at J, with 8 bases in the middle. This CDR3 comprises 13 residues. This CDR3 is CASSRADSYEQYF. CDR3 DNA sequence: TGCGCCAGCAGCAGGGCAGACTCCTACGAGCAGTACTTC.

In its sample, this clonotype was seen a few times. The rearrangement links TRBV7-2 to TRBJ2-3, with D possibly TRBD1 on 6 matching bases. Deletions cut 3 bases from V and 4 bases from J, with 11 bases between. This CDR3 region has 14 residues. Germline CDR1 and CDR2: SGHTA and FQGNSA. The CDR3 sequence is CASSLQGSADTQYF. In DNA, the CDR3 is TGTGCCAGCAGCTTGCAGGGGAGCGCAGATACGCAGTATTTT. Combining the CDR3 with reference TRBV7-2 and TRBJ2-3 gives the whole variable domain GAGVSQSPSNKVTEKGKDVELRCDPISGHTALYWYRQSLGQGLEFLIYFQGNSAPDKSGLPSDRFSAERTGGSVSTLTIQRTQQEDSAVYLCASSLQGSADTQYFGPGTRLTVL.

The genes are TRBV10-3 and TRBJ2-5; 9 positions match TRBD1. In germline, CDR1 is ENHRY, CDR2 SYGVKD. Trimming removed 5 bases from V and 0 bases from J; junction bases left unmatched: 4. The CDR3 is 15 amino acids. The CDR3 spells CAISPQGAYQETQYF. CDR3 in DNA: TGTGCCATCAGTCCACAGGGGGCATACCAAGAGACCCAGTACTTC.

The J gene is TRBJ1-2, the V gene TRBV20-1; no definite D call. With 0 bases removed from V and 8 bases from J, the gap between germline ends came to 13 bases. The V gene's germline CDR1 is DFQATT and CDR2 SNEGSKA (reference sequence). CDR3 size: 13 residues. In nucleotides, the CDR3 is TGCAGTGCTAGAGATGGCCTCTACGGGGGCTACACCTTC. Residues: CSARDGLYGGYTF.

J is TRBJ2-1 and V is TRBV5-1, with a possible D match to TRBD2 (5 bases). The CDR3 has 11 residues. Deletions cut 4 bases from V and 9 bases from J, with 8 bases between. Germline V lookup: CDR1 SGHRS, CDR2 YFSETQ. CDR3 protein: CASSKEGEQFF. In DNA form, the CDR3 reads TGCGCCAGCAGCAAAGAGGGTGAGCAGTTCTTC.

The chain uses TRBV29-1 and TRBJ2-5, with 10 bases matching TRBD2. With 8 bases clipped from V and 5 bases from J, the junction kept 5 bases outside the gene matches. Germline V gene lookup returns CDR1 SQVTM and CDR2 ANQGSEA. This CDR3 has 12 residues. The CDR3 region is CSPMGLAETQYF. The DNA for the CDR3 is TGCAGCCCGATGGGACTAGCGGAGACCCAGTACTTC.

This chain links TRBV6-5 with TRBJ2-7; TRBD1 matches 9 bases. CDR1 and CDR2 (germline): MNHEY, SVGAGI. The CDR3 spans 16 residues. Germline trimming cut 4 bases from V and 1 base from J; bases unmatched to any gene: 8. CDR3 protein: CASSSTGGSASYEQYF. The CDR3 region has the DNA TGTGCCAGCAGTTCGACAGGGGGTTCGGCATCCTACGAGCAGTACTTC.

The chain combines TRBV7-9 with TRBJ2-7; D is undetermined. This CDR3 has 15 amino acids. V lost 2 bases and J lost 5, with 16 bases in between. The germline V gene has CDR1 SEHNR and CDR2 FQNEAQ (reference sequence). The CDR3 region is CASSLPLGPGDEQYF. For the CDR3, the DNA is TGTGCCAGCAGCTTACCCTTAGGACCGGGTGACGAGCAGTACTTC.